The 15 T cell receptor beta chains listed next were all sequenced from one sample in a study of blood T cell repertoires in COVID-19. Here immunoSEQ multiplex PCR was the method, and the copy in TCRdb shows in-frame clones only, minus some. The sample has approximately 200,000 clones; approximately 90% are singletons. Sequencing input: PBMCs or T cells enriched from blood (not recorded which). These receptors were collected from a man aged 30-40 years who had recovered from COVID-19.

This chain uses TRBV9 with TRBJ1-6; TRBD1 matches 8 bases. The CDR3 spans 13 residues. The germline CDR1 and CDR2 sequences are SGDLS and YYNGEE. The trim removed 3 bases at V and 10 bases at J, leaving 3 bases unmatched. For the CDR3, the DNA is TGTGCCAGCAGCGCTGGACAGGGCTCACCCCTCCACTTT. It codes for CASSAGQGSPLHF.

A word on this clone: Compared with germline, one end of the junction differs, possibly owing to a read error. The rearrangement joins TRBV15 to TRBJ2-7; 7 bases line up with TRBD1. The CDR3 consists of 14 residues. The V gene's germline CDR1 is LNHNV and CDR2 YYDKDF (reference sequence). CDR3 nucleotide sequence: TGTGCCACCAGCAGAGGCACCTCCGGGACAGCCACCGCCTTC. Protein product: CATSRGTSGTATAF.

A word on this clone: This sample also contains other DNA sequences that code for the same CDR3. The CDR3, as DNA: TGTGCCAGCAGCGTGAGGACGAACACCGGGGAGCTGTTTTTT. It codes for CASSVRTNTGELFF. J is TRBJ2-2 and V is TRBV9, with D unclear. Trimming stripped 2 bases from V and 0 bases from J, with 5 bases between. CDR1 is SGDLS, CDR2 YYNGEE, per germline. There are 14 residues in the CDR3. The full variable domain, completed using reference TRBV9 and TRBJ2-2, is DSGVTQTPKHLITATGQRVTLRCSPRSGDLSVYWYQQSLDQGLQFLIQYYNGEERAKGNILERFSAQQFPDLHSELNLSSLELGDSALYFCASSVRTNTGELFFGEGSRLTVL.

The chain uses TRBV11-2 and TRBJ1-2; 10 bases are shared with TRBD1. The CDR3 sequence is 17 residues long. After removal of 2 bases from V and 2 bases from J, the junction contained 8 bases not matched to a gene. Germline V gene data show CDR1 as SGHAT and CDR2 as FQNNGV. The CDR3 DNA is TGTGCCAGCAGCTTACTTGGGACAGGGGATACAAACTATGGCTACACCTTC. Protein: CASSLLGTGDTNYGYTF.

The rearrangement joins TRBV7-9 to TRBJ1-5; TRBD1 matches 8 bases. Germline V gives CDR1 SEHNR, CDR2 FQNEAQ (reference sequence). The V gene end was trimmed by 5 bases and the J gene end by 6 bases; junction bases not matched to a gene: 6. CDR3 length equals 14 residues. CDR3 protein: CASSLTGGGQPQHF. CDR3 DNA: TGTGCCAGCAGCCTCACAGGGGGTGGTCAGCCCCAGCATTTT.

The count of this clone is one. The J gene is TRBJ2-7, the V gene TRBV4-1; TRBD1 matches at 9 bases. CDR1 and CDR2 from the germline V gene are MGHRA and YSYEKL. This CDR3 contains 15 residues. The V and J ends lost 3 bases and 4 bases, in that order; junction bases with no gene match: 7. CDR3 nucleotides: TGCGCCAGCAGCCACCACAGGGGGCGTGATTACGAGCAGTACTTC. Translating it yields CASSHHRGRDYEQYF.

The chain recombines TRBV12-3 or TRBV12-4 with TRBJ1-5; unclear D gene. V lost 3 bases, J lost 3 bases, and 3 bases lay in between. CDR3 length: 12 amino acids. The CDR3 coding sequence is TGTGCCAGCAGTTTCCTCAATCAGCCCCAGCATTTT. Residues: CASSFLNQPQHF.

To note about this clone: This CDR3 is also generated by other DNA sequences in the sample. The CDR3 DNA is TGCGCCAGCAGCTTGGTGGGGGGAGATGAAAAACTGTTTTTT. This sequence encodes CASSLVGGDEKLFF. V and J are TRBV5-1 and TRBJ1-4; a weak D match, TRBD1 (5 bases). The CDR3 has 14 amino acids. V was pared by 0 bases and J by 6 bases, with 9 bases between. Germline V CDR1 and CDR2: SGHRS, YFSETQ. The whole variable domain, filled in from reference TRBV5-1 and TRBJ1-4, reads KAGVTQTPRYLIKTRGQQVTLSCSPISGHRSVSWYQQTPGQGLQFLFEYFSETQRNKGNFPGRFSGRQFSNSRSEMNVSTLELGDSALYLCASSLVGGDEKLFFGSGTQLSVL.

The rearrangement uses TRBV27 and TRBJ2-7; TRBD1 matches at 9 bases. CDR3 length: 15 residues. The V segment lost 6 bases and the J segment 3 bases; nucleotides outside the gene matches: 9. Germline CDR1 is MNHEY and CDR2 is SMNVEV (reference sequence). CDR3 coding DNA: TGTGCCAGCAGCGTACAGGGACAGGGAGGCTACGAGCAGTACTTC. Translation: CASSVQGQGGYEQYF.

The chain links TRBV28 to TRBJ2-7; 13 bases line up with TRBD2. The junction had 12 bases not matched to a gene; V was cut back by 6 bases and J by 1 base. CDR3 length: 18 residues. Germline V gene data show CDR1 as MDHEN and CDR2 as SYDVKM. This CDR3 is CASRKTRTSGRVSYEQYF. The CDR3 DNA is TGTGCCAGCAGGAAAACGAGGACTAGCGGGAGAGTTTCCTACGAGCAGTACTTC.

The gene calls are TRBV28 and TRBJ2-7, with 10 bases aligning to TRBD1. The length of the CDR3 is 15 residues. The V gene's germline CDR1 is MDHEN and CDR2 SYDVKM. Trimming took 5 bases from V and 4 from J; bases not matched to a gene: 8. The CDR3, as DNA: TGTGCCAGCAGTGTGGACAGGGGGTTAAAGTACGAGCAGTACTTC. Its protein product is CASSVDRGLKYEQYF.

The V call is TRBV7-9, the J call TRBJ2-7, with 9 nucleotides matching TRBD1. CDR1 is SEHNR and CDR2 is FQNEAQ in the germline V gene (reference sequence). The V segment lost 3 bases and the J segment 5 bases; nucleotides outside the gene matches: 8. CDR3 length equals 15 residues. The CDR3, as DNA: TGTGCCAGCAGCTTCCGACAGGGGGTCGTGGACGAGCAGTACTTC. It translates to CASSFRQGVVDEQYF. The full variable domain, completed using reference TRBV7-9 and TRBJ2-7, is DTGVSQNPRHKITKRGQNVTFRCDPISEHNRLYWYRQTLGQGPEFLTYFQNEAQLEKSRLLSDRFSAERPKGSFSTLEIQRTEQGDSAMYLCASSFRQGVVDEQYFGPGTRLTVT.

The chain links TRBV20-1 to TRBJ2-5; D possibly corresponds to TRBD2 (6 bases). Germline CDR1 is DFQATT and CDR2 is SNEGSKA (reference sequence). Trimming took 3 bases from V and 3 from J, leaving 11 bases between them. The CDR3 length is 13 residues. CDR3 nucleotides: TGCAGTGCTAGTAGGGACTCGAAAGAGACCCAGTACTTC. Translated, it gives CSASRDSKETQYF.

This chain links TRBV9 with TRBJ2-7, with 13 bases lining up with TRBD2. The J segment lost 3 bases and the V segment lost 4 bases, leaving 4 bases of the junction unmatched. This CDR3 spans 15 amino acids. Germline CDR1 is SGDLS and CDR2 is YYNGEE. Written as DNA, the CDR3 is TGTGCCAGCAGCTTTGGACTAGCGGGGGACTACGAGCAGTACTTC. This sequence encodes CASSFGLAGDYEQYF.

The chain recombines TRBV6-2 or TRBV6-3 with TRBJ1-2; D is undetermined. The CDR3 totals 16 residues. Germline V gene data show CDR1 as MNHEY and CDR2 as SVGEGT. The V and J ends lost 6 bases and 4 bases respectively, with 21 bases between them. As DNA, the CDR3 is TGTGCCAGCAGCGGACCGACCGCGCCCGGAGGCTATGGCTACACCTTC. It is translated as CASSGPTAPGGYGYTF.